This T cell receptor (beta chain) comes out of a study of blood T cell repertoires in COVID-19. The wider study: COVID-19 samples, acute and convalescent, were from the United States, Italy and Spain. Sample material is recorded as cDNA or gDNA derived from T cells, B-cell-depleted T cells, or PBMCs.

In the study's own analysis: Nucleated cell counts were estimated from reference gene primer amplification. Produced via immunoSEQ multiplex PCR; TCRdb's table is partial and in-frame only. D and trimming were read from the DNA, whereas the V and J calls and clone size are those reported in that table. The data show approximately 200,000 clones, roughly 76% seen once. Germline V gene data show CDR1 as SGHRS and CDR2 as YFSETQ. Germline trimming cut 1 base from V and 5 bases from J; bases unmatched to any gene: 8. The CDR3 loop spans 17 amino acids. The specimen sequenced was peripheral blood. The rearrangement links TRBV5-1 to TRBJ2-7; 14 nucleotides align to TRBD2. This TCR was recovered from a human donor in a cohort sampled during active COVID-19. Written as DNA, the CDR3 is TGCGCCAGCAGCTTGCGGGGACTAGCGGGAGTGTCACACGAGCAGTACTTC. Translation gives CASSLRGLAGVSHEQYF.